This is a list of T cell receptor beta chains from one sample in a study of blood T cell repertoires in COVID-19. Repertoires were generated with immunoSEQ multiplex PCR, while TCRdb's copy carries only in-frame clones and drops some. The table shows hundreds of thousands of clones, with around 89% occurring only once. The sequenced material came from peripheral blood. The source is an older woman with acute or convalescent COVID-19. Both conserved end residues are part of each CDR3. The D gene is left open where the match is weak.

CDR3: CASSQEGQANEKLFF; D: -; V: TRBV3-1/TRBV3-2; J: TRBJ1-4
CDR3: CATRSGGETQYF; D: TRBD2; V: TRBV28; J: TRBJ2-5
CDR3: CATSRVSRDNEKLFF; D: -; V: TRBV15; J: TRBJ1-4
CDR3: CASSTARLGEETDTQYF; D: -; V: TRBV3-1/TRBV3-2; J: TRBJ2-3
CDR3: CASGFDSLEQYF; D: -; V: TRBV12-5; J: TRBJ2-7
CDR3: CASSLGRGEGYSPLHF; D: -; V: TRBV28; J: TRBJ1-6
CDR3: CASSRGSTRDSYEQYF; D: -; V: TRBV7-8; J: TRBJ2-7
CDR3: CASSLGQSGDTEAFF; D: -; V: TRBV4-3; J: TRBJ1-1
CDR3: CASSPTSGGITGELFF; D: TRBD2; V: TRBV3-1/TRBV3-2; J: TRBJ2-2
CDR3: CASSLVRGGDYEQYF; D: TRBD1; V: TRBV7-9; J: TRBJ2-7
CDR3: CASRDRGSADTQYF; D: TRBD1; V: TRBV6-5; J: TRBJ2-3
CDR3: CASSPPGRAPYEQYF; D: -; V: TRBV7-3; J: TRBJ2-7
CDR3: CASSQEAITEAFF; D: -; V: TRBV4-2; J: TRBJ1-1
CDR3: CASSSGQGETEAFF; D: TRBD1; V: TRBV5-1; J: TRBJ1-1
CDR3: CASSIDPQDEQYF; D: -; V: TRBV19; J: TRBJ2-7
CDR3: CASSRTEVNTEAFF; D: -; V: TRBV6-6; J: TRBJ1-1
CDR3: CATSGDRGGTDTQYF; D: TRBD1; V: TRBV24-1; J: TRBJ2-3
CDR3: CATRGQGGNQPQHF; D: TRBD1; V: TRBV15; J: TRBJ1-5
CDR3: CSVGLAGGSSYNEQFF; D: TRBD2; V: TRBV29-1; J: TRBJ2-1
CDR3: CASRFSGGLSYEQYF; D: TRBD2; V: TRBV5-1; J: TRBJ2-7
CDR3: CASSRGRGLRSPLHF; D: -; V: TRBV6-5; J: TRBJ1-6
CDR3: CATSRDGGDGELFF; D: -; V: TRBV15; J: TRBJ2-2
CDR3: CAATSTSNQPQHF; D: -; V: TRBV7-9; J: TRBJ1-5
CDR3: CASSSTGGKKFQRTYNEQFF; D: TRBD1; V: TRBV27; J: TRBJ2-1
CDR3: CASSPPNHSSYNSPLHF; D: -; V: TRBV18; J: TRBJ1-6
CDR3: CASSLEASGRETQYF; D: -; V: TRBV5-1; J: TRBJ2-5
CDR3: CASSYGQGVEKLFF; D: TRBD1; V: TRBV6-5; J: TRBJ1-4
CDR3: CASSPTGSPVEQYF; D: -; V: TRBV18; J: TRBJ2-7
CDR3: CASSEAWRGEAFF; D: -; V: TRBV6-1; J: TRBJ1-1
CDR3: CASTPTPNTGELFF; D: -; V: TRBV6-4; J: TRBJ2-2
CDR3: CASSQRQINTEAFF; D: -; V: TRBV7-9; J: TRBJ1-1
CDR3: CASGPRQGSEAFF; D: -; V: TRBV12-5; J: TRBJ1-1
CDR3: CASSLTGALNTEAFF; D: -; V: TRBV7-9; J: TRBJ1-1
CDR3: CASSQGGLAGAKETQYF; D: TRBD2; V: TRBV5-4; J: TRBJ2-5
CDR3: CASSYTSDRPMNTEAFF; D: TRBD1; V: TRBV6-2/TRBV6-3; J: TRBJ1-1
CDR3: CASSTGQVLTEAFF; D: TRBD1; V: TRBV18; J: TRBJ1-1
CDR3: CSGDRGLGTEAFF; D: TRBD1; V: TRBV29-1; J: TRBJ1-1
CDR3: CASSRIGGWDTGELFF; D: -; V: TRBV3-1/TRBV3-2; J: TRBJ2-2